The sequence of this T cell receptor beta chain was determined in a study of T cell responses to AZD1222 COVID-19 vaccine (dated by TCRdb to about 2021). Study-wide context: AZD1222 recipients with second doses at about 4 weeks or about 12 weeks were pooled, because spike-specific TCR depth and breadth did not differ between schedules. Trial participants were enrolled by age into 18-55, 56-69 and 70-plus year subgroups, with 148, 28 and 57 TCR-sequenced participants respectively. TCR sequencing was performed for 233 trial participants, of whom some 200 were given two doses of AZD1222 and around 25 were given two doses of MenACWY control vaccine.

Cut back by 4 bases and 4 bases, the V and J ends lie 16 bases apart. The germline V gene provides CDR1 MNHEY and CDR2 SVGEGT. Inclusive of the bounding cysteine and phenylalanine, the CDR3 is 15 residues long. Only CDR3 DNA remains: 45 bases, in frame from the first base. With regard to this clone: What this receptor recognizes is not known. The sample holds no much larger clone one base away, and base qualities are not on file.

The sample's time point, from its label and the paper: baseline before first vaccination. The vaccinee samples were drawn from two UK trials, COV001 and COV002, one of which was a single-blind randomized controlled phase 2/3 trial testing AZD1222 (ChAdOx1 nCoV-19) in healthy adults. For TCRbeta chain sequencing, PBMC samples from trial participants were taken at day 0 and at day 28 after the second dose. Results the study describes overall, beyond this receptor: The 56-69-year group was small, and its depth increase did not reach significance, likely because of low power. After two AZD1222 doses, both the breadth and the depth of spike-specific TCRs were significantly higher than at day 0 and than in MenACWY recipients. Conclusions about previously exposed vaccinees are limited because only six or seven AZD1222 recipients were SARS-CoV-2 seropositive at baseline. Participants were mostly white British, with more females than males. The authors suggested clonal diversity may have been underestimated. Because no day 14 peak-response samples were available, the repertoires could be characterized only after the peak T cell response. CD4 TCRs associated with the vaccine covered the entire spike protein, and the dominant responses were in regions 160-218 and 743-854. Reportedly, close to half of the unique spike-specific TCRs recognized epitopes lying outside the regions that are mutated in the B.1.351 and B.1.1.7 variants.

The CDR3 regions of human TCRbeta chains were analyzed by immunosequencing. The study's own analysis went as follows. Repertoire TCRs were matched against a reference library of SARS-CoV-2-specific TCRs generated with the MIRA antigen-specificity platform. Breadth meant the fraction of unique TCRs that were SARS-CoV-2-associated, whereas depth meant the fraction of total T cells that were SARS-CoV-2-associated. Each spike-specific TCR was assigned to its reactive spike region and to a CD4 or CD8 class using the MIRA data. Log10-transformed breadth and depth values were compared by one-way ANOVA with Sidak's multiple comparisons tests. Drawn from immuneACCESS, this table holds only the in-frame rearrangements with V and J called that TCRdb kept. Clones are partly lost; checked studies trace under half to an unresolved V gene and leave the rest unexplained. The D gene and trimming were derived from the DNA, and the V and J assignments and clone size from that table. The sample yields about 200,000 clones; almost 90% were counted once. The leading ten clones occupy 7.7% of the sample.

The TCR was taken from an adult in good health. The chain couples TRBV6-2 or TRBV6-3 to TRBJ2-5; perhaps TRBD1 is the D gene, with 6 bases matching. The sequencing used peripheral blood, collected on day 0 of AZD1222 vaccination. The nucleotide sequence is given as TGTGCCAGCAGTTCGTCGGACAGCCTAGGAGAGACCCAGTACTTC. It translates to CASSSSDSLGETQYF.